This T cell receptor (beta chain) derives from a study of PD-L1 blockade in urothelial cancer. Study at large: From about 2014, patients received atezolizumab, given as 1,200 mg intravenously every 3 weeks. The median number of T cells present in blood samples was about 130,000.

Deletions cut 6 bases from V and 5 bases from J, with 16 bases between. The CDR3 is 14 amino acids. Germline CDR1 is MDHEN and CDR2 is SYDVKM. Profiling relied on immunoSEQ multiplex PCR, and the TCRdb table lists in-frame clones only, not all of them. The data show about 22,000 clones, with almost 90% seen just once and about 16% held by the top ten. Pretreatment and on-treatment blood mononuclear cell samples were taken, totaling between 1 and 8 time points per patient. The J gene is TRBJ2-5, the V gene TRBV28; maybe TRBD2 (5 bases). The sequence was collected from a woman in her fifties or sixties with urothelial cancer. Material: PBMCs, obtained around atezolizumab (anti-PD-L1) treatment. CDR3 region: CASSLPVRAETQYF. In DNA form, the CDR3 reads TGTGCCAGCAGCCTCCCGGTGAGGGCGGAGACCCAGTACTTC.